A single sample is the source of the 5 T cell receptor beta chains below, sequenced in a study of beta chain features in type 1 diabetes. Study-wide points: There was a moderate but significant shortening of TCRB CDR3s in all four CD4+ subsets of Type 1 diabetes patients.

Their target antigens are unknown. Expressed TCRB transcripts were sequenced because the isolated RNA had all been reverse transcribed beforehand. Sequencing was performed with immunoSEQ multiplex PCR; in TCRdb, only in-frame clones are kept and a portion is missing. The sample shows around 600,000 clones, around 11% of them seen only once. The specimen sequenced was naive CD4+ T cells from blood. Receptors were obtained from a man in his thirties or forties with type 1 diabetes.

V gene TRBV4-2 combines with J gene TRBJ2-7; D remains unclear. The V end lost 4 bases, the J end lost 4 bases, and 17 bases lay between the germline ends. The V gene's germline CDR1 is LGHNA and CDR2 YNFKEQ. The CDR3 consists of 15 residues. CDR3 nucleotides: TGTGCCAGCAGCCTACGACAAGAGGTCTCGTACGAGCAGTACTTC. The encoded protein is CASSLRQEVSYEQYF.

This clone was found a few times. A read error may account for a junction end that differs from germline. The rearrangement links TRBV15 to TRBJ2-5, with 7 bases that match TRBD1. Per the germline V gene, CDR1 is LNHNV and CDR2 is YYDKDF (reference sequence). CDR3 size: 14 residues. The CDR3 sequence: CATSGDRAQETQYF. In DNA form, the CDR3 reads TGTGCCACCAGCGGAGACAGGGCGCAAGAGACCCAGTACTTC.

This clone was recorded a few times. The CDR3 DNA is TGTGCCAGCAGTTCTAGCGGGGCGGGGACAGATACGCAGTATTTT. It translates to CASSSSGAGTDTQYF. The chain joins TRBV7-2 to TRBJ2-3, with 9 bases fitting TRBD2. The CDR3 spans 15 residues. The germline V gene encodes CDR1 SGHTA and CDR2 FQGNSA. J lost 3 bases, V lost 6 bases, and 7 bases had no gene match.

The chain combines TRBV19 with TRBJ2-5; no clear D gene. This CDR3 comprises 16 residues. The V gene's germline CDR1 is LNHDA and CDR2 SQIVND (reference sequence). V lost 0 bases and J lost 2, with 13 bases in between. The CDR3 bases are TGTGCCAGTAGTATAGAGGCTACCAGTATACAAGAGACCCAGTACTTC. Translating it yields CASSIEATSIQETQYF.

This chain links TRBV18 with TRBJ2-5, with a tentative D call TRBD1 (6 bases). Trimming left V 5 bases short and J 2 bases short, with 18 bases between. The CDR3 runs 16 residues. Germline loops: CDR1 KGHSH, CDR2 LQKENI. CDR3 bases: TGTGCCAGCTCAAAGGGGGTGCAGGAGCCTCAAGAGACCCAGTACTTC. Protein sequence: CASSKGVQEPQETQYF.